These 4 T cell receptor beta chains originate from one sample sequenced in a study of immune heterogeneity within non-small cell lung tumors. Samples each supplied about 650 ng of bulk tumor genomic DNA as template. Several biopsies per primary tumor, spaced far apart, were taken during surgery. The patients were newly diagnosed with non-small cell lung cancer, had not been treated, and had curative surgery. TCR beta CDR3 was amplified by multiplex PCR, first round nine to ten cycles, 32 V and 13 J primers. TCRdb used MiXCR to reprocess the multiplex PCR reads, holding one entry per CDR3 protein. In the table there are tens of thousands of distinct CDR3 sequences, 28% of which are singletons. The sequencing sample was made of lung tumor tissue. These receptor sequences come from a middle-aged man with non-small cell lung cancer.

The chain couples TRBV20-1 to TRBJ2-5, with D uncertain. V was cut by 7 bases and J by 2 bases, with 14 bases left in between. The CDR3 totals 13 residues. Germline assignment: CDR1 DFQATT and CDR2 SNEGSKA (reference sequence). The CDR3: CSDQLGQQETQYF. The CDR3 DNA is TGCAGTGACCAGCTAGGGCAGCAAGAGACCCAGTACTTC.

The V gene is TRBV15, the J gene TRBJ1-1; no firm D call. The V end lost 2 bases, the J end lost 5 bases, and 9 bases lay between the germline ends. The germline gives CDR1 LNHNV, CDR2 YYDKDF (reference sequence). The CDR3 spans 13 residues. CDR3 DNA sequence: TGTGCCACCAGCAGAAATCCCCGGACTGAAGCTTTCTTT. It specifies CATSRNPRTEAFF.

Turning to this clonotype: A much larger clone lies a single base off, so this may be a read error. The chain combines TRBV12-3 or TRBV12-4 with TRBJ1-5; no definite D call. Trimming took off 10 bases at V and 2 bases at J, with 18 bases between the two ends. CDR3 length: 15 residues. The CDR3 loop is CANKRSGQGNQPQHF. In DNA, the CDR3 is TGTGCCAACAAAAGGTCCGGGCAGGGCAATCAGCCCCAGCATTTT.

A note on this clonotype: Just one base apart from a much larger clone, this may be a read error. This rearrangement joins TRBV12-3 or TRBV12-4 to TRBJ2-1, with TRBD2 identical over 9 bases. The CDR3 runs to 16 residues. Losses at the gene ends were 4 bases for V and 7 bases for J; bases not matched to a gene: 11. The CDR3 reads CASSWGVAGAMNEQFF. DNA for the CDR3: TGTGCCAGCAGTTGGGGAGTAGCGGGAGCCATGAATGAGCAGTTCTTC.